The entry that follows covers one TCR beta chain sequence. Its antigen is not identified. This record belongs to a study of beta chain features in type 1 diabetes. General study findings and limits: A definitive answer on HLA type influencing TCRB rearrangement was not reached here. In cDNA sequencing, cells with high TCR expression could be over-represented.

CD45RO/CCR7/CD25/CD127/CD95/CD27 separated CD4+ naive, central memory, regulatory and stem cell-like memory cells by sorting. CDR3 size: 16 residues. The V gene end was trimmed by 0 bases and the J gene end by 0 bases; junction bases not matched to a gene: 2. CDR1 and CDR2 from the germline V gene are SGDLS and YYNGEE. The authors reverse transcribed all of the isolated RNA, so sequencing captured expressed TCRB transcripts. Here immunoSEQ multiplex PCR was the method, and the copy in TCRdb shows in-frame clones only, minus some. The sample holds over 15,000 clones, approximately 50% seen once. The specimen sequenced was stem cell memory CD4+ T cells from blood. The clonotype comes from a woman younger than 35 in good health. The chain links TRBV9 to TRBJ1-1, with 10 bases fitting TRBD1. The CDR3 nucleotides are TGTGCCAGCAGCGTAGGACAGGGGGCGATGAACACTGAAGCTTTCTTT. Protein sequence: CASSVGQGAMNTEAFF.